These T cell receptor beta chains were read from a single sample in a study of T cells in Graves' hyperthyroidism and ophthalmopathy. TCRdb redid the calling of the multiplex PCR reads with MiXCR, one entry per CDR3 protein. Counted here are about 380,000 distinct CDR3 sequences, 13% occurring once; the ten biggest clones make up less than 25%. The sample taken for sequencing was blood. Receptor source: a young man with Graves' hyperthyroidism that later progressed to Graves' ophthalmopathy. CDR3s include the opening cysteine and the closing phenylalanine or tryptophan. The order of the fields is clone size, D gene, V gene, J gene, CDR3 DNA, CDR3 protein. D genes are given only for firm matches. Size tells how often a clone was seen (once, few, many) or the class of an expanded clone, and some rows leave it out.

size: many; D: NA; V: TRBV30; J: TRBJ2-1; DNA: TGTGCCTGGCGCCCAATGGGGGGCGGTGAGCAGTTCTTC; CDR3: CAWRPMGGGEQFF
size: few; D: NA; V: TRBV5-1; J: TRBJ2-4; DNA: TGCGCCAGCAGCGGCGGGACGACCCTGGCCAAAAACATTCAGTACTTC; CDR3: CASSGGTTLAKNIQYF
size: NA; D: TRBD2; V: TRBV11-2; J: TRBJ2-7; DNA: TGTGCCAGCAGTGGCCTGGTCGGGGGGGAATGGGACGAGCAGTACTTC; CDR3: CASSGLVGGEWDEQYF
size: many; D: NA; V: TRBV12-3/TRBV12-4; J: TRBJ2-5; DNA: TGTGCCAGCAGTTTTATGGTCGGAAAAGAGACCCAGTACTTC; CDR3: CASSFMVGKETQYF
size: NA; D: NA; V: TRBV6-1; J: TRBJ2-3; DNA: TGTGCCAGCAGTGAAGCATGGGGCGCAGATACGCAGTATTTT; CDR3: CASSEAWGADTQYF
size: NA; D: NA; V: TRBV2; J: TRBJ2-1; DNA: TGTGCCAGCAATCAGGCGTGGTCCTACAATGAGCAGTTCTTC; CDR3: CASNQAWSYNEQFF
size: many; D: NA; V: TRBV5-1; J: TRBJ1-1; DNA: TGCGCCAGCAGCTTGGTGGGCCCCAGCGATGAAGCTTTCTTT; CDR3: CASSLVGPSDEAFF
size: NA; D: NA; V: TRBV5-1; J: TRBJ1-1; DNA: TGCGCCAGCAGCTTGGCCAGTAGGGCTTCTGAAGCTTTCTTT; CDR3: CASSLASRASEAFF
size: NA; D: TRBD1; V: TRBV19; J: TRBJ1-4; DNA: TGTGCCAGTAGTATGTCTCCAGGGGGCACTGAAAAACTGTTTTTT; CDR3: CASSMSPGGTEKLFF
size: few; D: TRBD1; V: TRBV6-2/TRBV6-3; J: TRBJ1-5; DNA: TGTGCCAGCAGTTACTCAAACAGGGGGCCCCAGCATTTT; CDR3: CASSYSNRGPQHF
size: few; D: NA; V: TRBV24-1; J: TRBJ2-7; DNA: TGTGCCACCCGATACAGGCGTGAGCAGTACTTC; CDR3: CATRYRREQYF
size: NA; D: NA; V: TRBV5-6; J: TRBJ2-6; DNA: TGTGCCAGCAGGCCAGGGGTCGGGGCCAACGTCCTGACTTTC; CDR3: CASRPGVGANVLTF
size: many; D: NA; V: TRBV12-3/TRBV12-4; J: TRBJ2-3; DNA: TGTGCCAGCAGTTCCGCTCGTACAGATACGCAGTATTTT; CDR3: CASSSARTDTQYF
size: NA; D: NA; V: TRBV18; J: TRBJ2-7; DNA: TGTGCCGGCTCACAAACTAGTGGGCCCACCCAGCAGTACTTC; CDR3: CAGSQTSGPTQQYF
size: NA; D: TRBD1; V: TRBV7-8; J: TRBJ1-5; DNA: TGTGCCAGCAGCTTTGCGGGACAGGGGTCTCAGCCCCAGCATTTT; CDR3: CASSFAGQGSQPQHF
size: many; D: TRBD1; V: TRBV12-3/TRBV12-4; J: TRBJ1-2; DNA: TGTGCCAGCAGGGTACAGGGGGAGGGCGGCTACACCTTC; CDR3: CASRVQGEGGYTF
size: many; D: TRBD1; V: TRBV20-1; J: TRBJ2-5; DNA: TGCAGTGCTAGTACTACGGGACAGGGAATGGAGACCCAGTACTTC; CDR3: CSASTTGQGMETQYF
size: NA; D: NA; V: TRBV5-1; J: TRBJ2-3; DNA: TGCGCCAGCAGCGTGGGTTCCCTGAGGAGAGATACGCAGTATTTT; CDR3: CASSVGSLRRDTQYF
size: many; D: NA; V: TRBV28; J: TRBJ1-5; DNA: TGTGCCAGCAGTTTAAGGACCGGGGGTCAGCCCCAGCATTTT; CDR3: CASSLRTGGQPQHF
size: NA; D: NA; V: TRBV2; J: TRBJ2-5; DNA: TGTGCCAGCAGTGTGGAGACCCAGTACTTC; CDR3: CASSVETQYF
size: NA; D: NA; V: TRBV7-6; J: TRBJ2-1; DNA: TGTGCCAGCAGCCCCAGGTGGGGTACTTCCTACAATGAGCAGTTCTTC; CDR3: CASSPRWGTSYNEQFF
size: NA; D: NA; V: TRBV5-1; J: TRBJ1-2; DNA: TGCGCCAGCAGCCTTAGCGGGGGGCGAAACTATGGCTACACCTTC; CDR3: CASSLSGGRNYGYTF
size: many; D: TRBD1; V: TRBV28; J: TRBJ1-1; DNA: TGTGCCAGCAGAGGTACAGGGGGGACTGAAGCTTTCTTT; CDR3: CASRGTGGTEAFF
size: NA; D: TRBD2; V: TRBV24-1; J: TRBJ2-1; DNA: TGTGCCACCAGTGATTCTACTAGCGGGGGGGCCCATGAGCAGTTCTTC; CDR3: CATSDSTSGGAHEQFF
size: NA; D: NA; V: TRBV6-1; J: TRBJ2-2; DNA: TGTGCCAGCAGGGACACTAACACCGGGGAGCTGTTTTTT; CDR3: CASRDTNTGELFF
size: many; D: NA; V: TRBV28; J: TRBJ2-3; DNA: TGTGCCAGCGCACCTGTAGGGGGTGGGCTCACAGATACGCAGTATTTT; CDR3: CASAPVGGGLTDTQYF
size: NA; D: TRBD2; V: TRBV7-9; J: TRBJ2-7; DNA: TGTGCCAGCAGCTTATACGGGGGGGACGACGAGCAGTACTTC; CDR3: CASSLYGGDDEQYF
size: NA; D: TRBD1; V: TRBV5-1; J: TRBJ2-7; DNA: TGCGCCAGCAGCCAAGGACAGGGAGAGCAGTACTTC; CDR3: CASSQGQGEQYF
size: many; D: NA; V: TRBV18; J: TRBJ2-3; DNA: TGTGCCAGCTCACCACCTGCCCCGGATACGCAGTATTTT; CDR3: CASSPPAPDTQYF